The 7 T cell receptor beta chains in this list originate from one sample, sequenced in a study of shared clonotypes between healthy human individuals. Here immunoSEQ multiplex PCR was the method, and the copy in TCRdb shows in-frame clones only, minus some. The table records more than 1,200,000 clones, around 98.5% of them present only once. Sample: naive CD4+ T cells sorted from blood. As to subset: CD45RA+ positively selected. These receptors were collected from a man younger than 40 in good health.

This clone showed up just once. The V gene is TRBV4-3, the J gene TRBJ2-1, with a possible D match to TRBD1 (6 bases). V shed 5 bases and J shed 4 bases, with 12 bases lying between them. The CDR3 loop spans 14 amino acids. Germline V gene data show CDR1 as LGHNA and CDR2 as YSLEER. CDR3 in amino acids: CASSKGVPYNEQFF. As DNA, the CDR3 is TGCGCCAGCAGCAAGGGGGTACCTTACAATGAGCAGTTCTTC.

This chain connects TRBV30 to TRBJ1-1; no firm D call. The CDR3 has 14 amino acids. Germline loops: CDR1 GTSNPN, CDR2 SVGIG (reference sequence). The ends were cut back, 2 bases at V and 1 base at J, with 11 bases in the middle. CDR3 sequence: CAWSPFGENTEAFF. CDR3 bases: TGTGCCTGGAGTCCCTTTGGGGAGAACACTGAAGCTTTCTTT.

This clone has a single count. V and J are TRBV7-9 and TRBJ1-5; D gene unclear. Trimming pared 1 base from V and 4 bases from J, leaving 5 bases between. CDR3 length: 13 amino acids. Germline assignment: CDR1 SEHNR and CDR2 FQNEAQ (reference sequence). This chain's CDR3 is CASSLEANQPQHF. CDR3 nucleotides: TGTGCCAGCAGCTTAGAGGCAAATCAGCCCCAGCATTTT.

V gene TRBV5-5 combines with J gene TRBJ2-7; no reliable D call. The CDR3 spans 13 residues. V lost 0 bases and J lost 3, with 7 bases in between. Germline values: CDR1 SGHKS, CDR2 YYEKEE (reference sequence). CDR3 in amino acids: CASSLVVDYEQYF. The CDR3 nucleotides are TGTGCCAGCAGCTTGGTGGTGGACTACGAGCAGTACTTC.

This chain joins TRBV27 and TRBJ2-1, with 7 bases that match TRBD2. This CDR3 is built from 15 residues. Germline CDR1 and CDR2: MNHEY and SMNVEV (reference sequence). V lost 6 bases to trimming and J lost 4 bases; unmatched junction nucleotides: 9. Here the CDR3 DNA reads TGTGCCAGCAGAATGGGGAGCGGGACGTACAATGAGCAGTTCTTC. It yields the protein CASRMGSGTYNEQFF.

This chain links TRBV5-1 with TRBJ2-7, with D tentatively TRBD2 (5 bases). CDR1 is SGHRS, CDR2 YFSETQ, per germline. Trimming cost V 4 bases and J 3 bases, with 14 bases left between them. This CDR3 has 14 residues. CDR3 loop: CASSASLAYYEQYF. The CDR3 DNA sequence: TGCGCCAGCAGCGCCTCCCTAGCTTACTACGAGCAGTACTTC.

The CDR3 sequence is CASSLRENSYNEQFF. DNA for the CDR3: TGTGCCAGCAGCTTAAGGGAGAATTCCTACAATGAGCAGTTCTTC. The chain has TRBV11-2 and TRBJ2-1; TRBD2 is a possible D gene (5 bases). Germline-derived CDR1 and CDR2 are SGHAT and FQNNGV. The V end lost 2 bases, the J end lost 1 base, and 9 bases lay between the germline ends. The CDR3 extends over 15 amino acids. Supplemented by reference TRBV11-2 and TRBJ2-1, the full variable domain reads EAGVAQSPRYKIIEKRQSVAFWCNPISGHATLYWYQQILGQGPKLLIQFQNNGVVDDSQLPKDRFSAERLKGVDSTLKIQPAKLEDSAVYLCASSLRENSYNEQFFGPGTRLTVL.